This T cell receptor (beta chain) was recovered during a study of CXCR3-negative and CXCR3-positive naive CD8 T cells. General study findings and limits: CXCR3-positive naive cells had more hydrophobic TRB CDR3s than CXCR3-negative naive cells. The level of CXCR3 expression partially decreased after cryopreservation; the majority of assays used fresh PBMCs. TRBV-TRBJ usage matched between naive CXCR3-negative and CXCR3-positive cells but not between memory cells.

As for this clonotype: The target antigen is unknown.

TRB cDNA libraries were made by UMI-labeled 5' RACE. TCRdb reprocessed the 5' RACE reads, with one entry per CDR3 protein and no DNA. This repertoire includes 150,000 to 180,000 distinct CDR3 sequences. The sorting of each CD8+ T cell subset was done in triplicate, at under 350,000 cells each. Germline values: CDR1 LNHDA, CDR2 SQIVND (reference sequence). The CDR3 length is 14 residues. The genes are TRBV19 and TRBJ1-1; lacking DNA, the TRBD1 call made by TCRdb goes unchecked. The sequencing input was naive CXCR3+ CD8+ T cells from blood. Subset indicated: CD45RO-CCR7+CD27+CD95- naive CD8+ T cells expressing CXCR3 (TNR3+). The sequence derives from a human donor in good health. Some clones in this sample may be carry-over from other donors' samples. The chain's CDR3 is CASSLQGMNAEAFF.